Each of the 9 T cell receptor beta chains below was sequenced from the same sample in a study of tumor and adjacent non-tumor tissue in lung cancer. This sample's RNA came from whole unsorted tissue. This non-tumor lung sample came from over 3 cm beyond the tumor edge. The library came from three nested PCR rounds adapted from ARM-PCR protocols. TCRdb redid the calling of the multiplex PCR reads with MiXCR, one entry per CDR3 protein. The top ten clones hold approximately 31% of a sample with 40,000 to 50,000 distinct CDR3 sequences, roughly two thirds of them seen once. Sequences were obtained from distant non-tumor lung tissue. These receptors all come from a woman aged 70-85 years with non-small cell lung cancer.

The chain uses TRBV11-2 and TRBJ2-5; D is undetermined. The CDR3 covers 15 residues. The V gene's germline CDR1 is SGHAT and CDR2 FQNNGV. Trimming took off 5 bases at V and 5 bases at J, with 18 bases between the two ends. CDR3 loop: CASSLTYCPAETQYF. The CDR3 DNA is TGTGCCAGCAGCCTTACCTACTGCCCAGCGGAGACCCAGTACTTC.

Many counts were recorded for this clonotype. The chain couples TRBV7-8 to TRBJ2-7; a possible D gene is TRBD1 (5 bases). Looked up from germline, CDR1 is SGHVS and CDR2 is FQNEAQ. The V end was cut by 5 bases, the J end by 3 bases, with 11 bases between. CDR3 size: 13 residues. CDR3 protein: CASSPIRDYEQYF. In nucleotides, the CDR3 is TGTGCCAGCAGCCCTATCAGGGACTACGAGCAGTACTTC.

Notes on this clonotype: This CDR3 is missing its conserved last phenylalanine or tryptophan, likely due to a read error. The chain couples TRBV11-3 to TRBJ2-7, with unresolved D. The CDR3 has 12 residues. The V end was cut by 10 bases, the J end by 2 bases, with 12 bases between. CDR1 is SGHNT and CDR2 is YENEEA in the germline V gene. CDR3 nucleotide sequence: TGTGCCAACAGTTACTCCCCCTACGAGCAGTACTCC. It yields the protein CANSYSPYEQYS.

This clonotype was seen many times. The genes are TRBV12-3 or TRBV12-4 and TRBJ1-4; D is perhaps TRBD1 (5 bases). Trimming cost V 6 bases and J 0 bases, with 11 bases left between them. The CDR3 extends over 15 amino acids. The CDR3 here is CASSPLGATNEKLFF. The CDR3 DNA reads TGTGCCAGCAGCCCGCTGGGGGCAACTAATGAAAAACTGTTTTTT.

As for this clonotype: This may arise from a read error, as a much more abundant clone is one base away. The CDR3 is CTSSLGQGYNSPLHF. The CDR3 coding sequence is TGTACCAGCAGCTTGGGCCAAGGATATAATTCACCCCTCCACTTT. The chain has TRBV5-6 and TRBJ1-6; D uncertain. This CDR3 has 15 residues. Germline V lookup: CDR1 SGHDT, CDR2 YYEEEE.

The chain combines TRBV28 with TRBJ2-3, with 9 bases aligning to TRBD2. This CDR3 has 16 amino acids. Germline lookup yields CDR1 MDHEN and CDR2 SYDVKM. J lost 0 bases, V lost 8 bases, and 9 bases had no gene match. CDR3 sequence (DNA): TGTGCCAGCTGGTTAAGACTAGCGGACAGCACAGATACGCAGTATTTT. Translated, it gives CASWLRLADSTDTQYF.

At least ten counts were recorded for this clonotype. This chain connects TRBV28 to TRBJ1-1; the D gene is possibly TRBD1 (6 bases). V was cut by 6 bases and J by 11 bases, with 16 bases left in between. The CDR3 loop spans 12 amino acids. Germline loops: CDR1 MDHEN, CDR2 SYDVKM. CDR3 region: CASRWGASAAFF. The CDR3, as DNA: TGTGCCAGCAGATGGGGGGCATCGGCGGCTTTCTTT.

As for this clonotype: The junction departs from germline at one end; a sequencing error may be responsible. The CDR3 DNA reads TGTGTCAGCAGCTTAGCGCTCGGGGGTTCGCACATCGGGGAGCTGTTTTTT. Translating gives CVSSLALGGSHIGELFF. The chain has TRBV11-1 and TRBJ2-2; tentatively, D is TRBD2 (6 bases). CDR3 length: 17 amino acids. CDR1 and CDR2 from the germline V gene are SGHAT and FQDESV (reference sequence).

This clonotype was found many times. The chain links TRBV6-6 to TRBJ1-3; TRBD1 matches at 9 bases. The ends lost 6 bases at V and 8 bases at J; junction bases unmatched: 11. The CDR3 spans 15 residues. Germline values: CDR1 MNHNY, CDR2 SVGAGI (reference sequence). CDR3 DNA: TGTGCCAGCAGCATGGGACAGGGAATCTTGTACACCATATATTTT. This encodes CASSMGQGILYTIYF.